Listed below are T cell receptor beta chains from one sample, sequenced in a study of identical twins. Via MiXCR, TCRdb re-called the 5' RACE reads, giving one row per CDR3 protein. The data show about 530,000 distinct CDR3 sequences, approximately 14% seen once. The sample also formed part of further work on yellow fever vaccine responses in identical twins.

Specimen: CD4+ T cells sorted from blood. These receptors came from a woman aged 18-30 years in good health. The CDR3 runs from the conserved cysteine through the conserved F or W. A D gene is named only where the DNA matches it firmly. Clone size, where shown, is once, few, many, or a class for clones that have expanded.

D gene: TRBD2; clone size: NA; V gene: TRBV20-1; J gene: TRBJ2-6; CDR3 DNA: TGCAGTGCTAGAGCCGGGACTAGCGGGAGGACCCTCTCTGGGGCCAACGTCCTGACTTTC; CDR3 protein: CSARAGTSGRTLSGANVLTF
D gene: NA; clone size: few; V gene: TRBV4-1; J gene: TRBJ2-5; CDR3 DNA: TGCGCCAGCAGCCAAGACGGGGGTATTTTAGGGACCCAGTACTTC; CDR3 protein: CASSQDGGILGTQYF
D gene: NA; clone size: many; V gene: TRBV2; J gene: TRBJ2-4; CDR3 DNA: TGTGCCAGCCTTGGGGGCAGAAACATTCAGTACTTC; CDR3 protein: CASLGGRNIQYF
D gene: NA; clone size: NA; V gene: TRBV7-2; J gene: TRBJ2-2; CDR3 DNA: TGTGCCAGCAGCTTTTTCCGGACCGCCAGCACCGGGGAGCTGTTTTTT; CDR3 protein: CASSFFRTASTGELFF
D gene: TRBD1; clone size: NA; V gene: TRBV5-1; J gene: TRBJ1-5; CDR3 DNA: TGCGCCAGCAGCTTGGCGGGACAGGGCAATCAGCCCCAGCATTTT; CDR3 protein: CASSLAGQGNQPQHF
D gene: NA; clone size: few; V gene: TRBV5-1; J gene: TRBJ1-1; CDR3 DNA: TGCGCCAGCAGCCTCGCCCCTCACCAGAACACTGAAGCTTTCTTT; CDR3 protein: CASSLAPHQNTEAFF
D gene: TRBD2; clone size: few; V gene: TRBV3-1; J gene: TRBJ2-7; CDR3 DNA: TGTGCCAGCAGCCCCGCGGGGGGCGGGAGCTACGAGCAGTACTTC; CDR3 protein: CASSPAGGGSYEQYF
D gene: TRBD1; clone size: few; V gene: TRBV7-8; J gene: TRBJ1-6; CDR3 DNA: TGTGCCAGCAGCTTAGCCTCAGGGGGAAATAATTCACCCCTCCACTTT; CDR3 protein: CASSLASGGNNSPLHF
D gene: NA; clone size: few; V gene: TRBV29-1; J gene: TRBJ1-2; CDR3 DNA: TGCAGCGTTGAAAGAGGGGCGGAGATCTATGGCTACACCTTC; CDR3 protein: CSVERGAEIYGYTF
D gene: NA; clone size: NA; V gene: TRBV10-3; J gene: TRBJ1-2; CDR3 DNA: TGTGCCATCAGTGAGTCGGGCCAGGGTGGCTACACCTTC; CDR3 protein: CAISESGQGGYTF
D gene: TRBD2; clone size: NA; V gene: TRBV6-5; J gene: TRBJ2-5; CDR3 DNA: TGTGCCAGCAGTTACTCGGTCGGGGGGACTCAAGAGACCCAGTACTTC; CDR3 protein: CASSYSVGGTQETQYF
D gene: NA; clone size: NA; V gene: TRBV5-1; J gene: TRBJ2-2; CDR3 DNA: TGCGCCAGCCGGGAAGGTTATGGCGGCGCGAACACCGGGGAGCTGTTTTTT; CDR3 protein: CASREGYGGANTGELFF
D gene: TRBD2; clone size: NA; V gene: TRBV6-5; J gene: TRBJ2-3; CDR3 DNA: TGTGCCAGCAGTTACCTTAGCGGGACGGGGGCAGATACGCAGTATTTT; CDR3 protein: CASSYLSGTGADTQYF
D gene: TRBD2; clone size: NA; V gene: TRBV20-1; J gene: TRBJ2-3; CDR3 DNA: TGCAGTGCTGTCCCTAGCGGCACCACAGATACGCAGTATTTT; CDR3 protein: CSAVPSGTTDTQYF
D gene: NA; clone size: few; V gene: TRBV12-3/TRBV12-4; J gene: TRBJ1-1; CDR3 DNA: TGTGCCAGCAGTTTAGGGGCAGGGTCGGCTTTCTTT; CDR3 protein: CASSLGAGSAFF
D gene: TRBD1; clone size: NA; V gene: TRBV12-3/TRBV12-4; J gene: TRBJ2-7; CDR3 DNA: TGTGCCAGCACGGACAGGGGGCGTTACGAGCAGTACTTC; CDR3 protein: CASTDRGRYEQYF
D gene: TRBD2; clone size: few; V gene: TRBV29-1; J gene: TRBJ2-5; CDR3 DNA: TGCAGCAGCCGGACTAGCACCATCAAACAAGAGACCCAGTACTTC; CDR3 protein: CSSRTSTIKQETQYF
D gene: NA; clone size: few; V gene: TRBV2; J gene: TRBJ2-1; CDR3 DNA: TGTGCCAGCAGCCACCGAGGGTCCTACAATGAGCAGTTCTTC; CDR3 protein: CASSHRGSYNEQFF
D gene: TRBD1; clone size: NA; V gene: TRBV28; J gene: TRBJ1-5; CDR3 DNA: TGTGCCGGAGGAACAGGGGACGCCATCCCCACCAGAGACCAGCATTTT; CDR3 protein: CAGGTGDAIPTRDQHF
D gene: NA; clone size: few; V gene: TRBV27; J gene: TRBJ2-7; CDR3 DNA: TGTGCCAGCAGTTTAAAAGGGGGGTACTCCTACGAGCAGTACTTC; CDR3 protein: CASSLKGGYSYEQYF
D gene: NA; clone size: few; V gene: TRBV11-3; J gene: TRBJ1-1; CDR3 DNA: TGTGCCAGCAGCTTAGTGCCCTCACAGCAGGGTGACACTGAAGCTTTCTTT; CDR3 protein: CASSLVPSQQGDTEAFF
D gene: NA; clone size: few; V gene: TRBV29-1; J gene: TRBJ1-4; CDR3 DNA: TGCAGCGTTGGGTCAGGGCCTAATGAAAAACTGTTTTTT; CDR3 protein: CSVGSGPNEKLFF
D gene: TRBD1; clone size: NA; V gene: TRBV28; J gene: TRBJ2-7; CDR3 DNA: TGTGCCAGCACCCCGATGCGGGACAGGGGTAACGAGCAGTACTTC; CDR3 protein: CASTPMRDRGNEQYF
D gene: NA; clone size: NA; V gene: TRBV27; J gene: TRBJ1-2; CDR3 DNA: TGTGCCAGCAGTGAGGTGGCTCTAGCACGGGGGTATGGCTACACCTTC; CDR3 protein: CASSEVALARGYGYTF